This TCR beta chain was observed in a study of regulatory T cells in long-lasting Graves disease. Study overall: It was over 5 years of antithyroid drugs, with positive TSH receptor antibodies, that meant persistent Graves' disease. Study-wide results and limits: Those with persistent Graves' had less TCR diversity than newly diagnosed patients. Among samples with persistent disease, TRBV28, TRBJ1-2 and TRBJ2-5 were favored.

Documented time point: persistent/refractory GD, antithyroid drugs over 5 years with positive TRAb. Isolated PBMC RNA provided the starting material for the TCR library. This clonotype was seen a few times. The antigen remains undetermined. The TCR beta library used iRepertoire HTBI primers with Arm-PCR amplification of CDR3. TCRdb re-called the multiplex PCR reads with MiXCR, one entry per CDR3 protein. The sample holds about 660,000 distinct CDR3 sequences, 25% to 35% seen once. J gave up 6 bases and V 5 bases, and 9 bases lay outside the gene matches. CDR1 and CDR2 from the germline V gene are SQVTM and ANQGSEA. The CDR3 contains 14 residues.

The source of this sequence is a female donor with Graves disease. Sequences were derived from peripheral blood mononuclear cells (PBMCs), sampled when the disease was refractory, from a patient treated with antithyroid drugs. This chain links TRBV29-1 with TRBJ2-7, with 11 bases aligning to TRBD2. The CDR3 reads CSVLLLAGDVEQYF. As DNA, the CDR3 is TGCAGCGTTCTACTACTAGCGGGAGACGTCGAGCAGTACTTC.